The source of this TCR beta chain is a study of glioma-infiltrating T cells. Using RNA template, CDR3s of TCR alpha and beta were amplified with iRepertoire arm-PCR. One-step reverse transcription and amplification started from around 100-400 ng of tissue mRNA or PBMC total RNA. TCRdb reanalysed the multiplex PCR reads using MiXCR and keeps one entry per CDR3 protein. The data show 100,000 to 150,000 distinct CDR3 sequences, approximately 25% seen once. This clonotype was found a few times. Losses at the gene ends were 3 bases for V and 1 base for J; bases not matched to a gene: 0. There are 14 residues in the CDR3. The germline gives CDR1 GTSNPN, CDR2 SVGIG (reference sequence).

This sequence joins TRBV30 and TRBJ2-3; TRBD2 aligns across 11 bases. The clonotype originates from a human donor with low-grade glioma or glioblastoma, undergoing nonglioma brain surgery, or in good health (not recorded which). Sequenced sample: glioma tissue, nonneoplastic brain tissue, or PBMCs (not recorded which). DNA for the CDR3: TGTGCCTGGAGACTAGCGGGAGGCACAGATACGCAGTATTTT. Translated, it gives CAWRLAGGTDTQYF.